The 10 T cell receptor beta chains presented below share a single source sample, sequenced in a study of CD8+CD57+ T cells in acquired aplastic anemia. Genomic DNA, the template, was used for profiling of the TCR beta VDJ and CDR3. MiXCR was run by TCRdb on the reads, yielding one entry per CDR3 protein. The table includes just over 450,000 distinct CDR3 sequences, more than 25% detected once. Patients included in sequencing had previously demonstrated CD8+CD57+ cell expansion by flow cytometry. Sequenced material: sorted CD4+, CD8+, or CD8+CD57+ T cells (not recorded which) from PBMCs. These receptors all come from a human donor with aplastic anemia.

This chain uses TRBV20-1 with TRBJ1-6; no definite D call. CDR1 is DFQATT, CDR2 SNEGSKA, per germline (reference sequence). Trimming pared 0 bases from V and 7 bases from J, leaving 22 bases between. The CDR3 loop spans 18 amino acids. CDR3 sequence: CSARDLLFGVGPNSPLHF. The CDR3 region has the DNA TGCAGTGCTAGAGATCTCCTGTTTGGGGTCGGGCCCAATTCACCCCTCCACTTT.

The V gene is TRBV25-1, the J gene TRBJ2-2; 7 bases line up with TRBD2. After removal of 6 bases from V and 6 bases from J, the junction contained 10 bases not matched to a gene. CDR1 is MGHDK, CDR2 SYGVNS, per germline. The CDR3 is 15 amino acids. CDR3 in DNA: TGTGCCAGCAGCTTGGGAGGGGCCGGCGCCGGGGAGCTGTTTTTT. It translates to CASSLGGAGAGELFF.

At least ten counts were recorded for this clonotype. The chain is built from TRBV20-1 and TRBJ1-1, with no clear D. Germline V CDR1 and CDR2: DFQATT, SNEGSKA (reference sequence). This CDR3 comprises 12 residues. Between the trimmed V and J ends, which lost 3 bases and 1 base, there was a span of 6 bases. The CDR3 loop reads CSASSGNTEAFF. The CDR3 nucleotides read TGCAGTGCTAGTTCGGGGAACACTGAAGCTTTCTTT.

The chain carries TRBV29-1 and TRBJ1-4; 8 bases are shared with TRBD1. The CDR3 is made up of 13 amino acids. J lost 6 bases, V lost 6 bases, and 6 bases had no gene match. Germline assignment: CDR1 SQVTM and CDR2 ANQGSEA. CDR3 DNA sequence: TGCAGCGTGCAGGGGGCTGGTTATGAAAAACTGTTTTTT. Its protein is CSVQGAGYEKLFF.

The chain is built from TRBV20-1 and TRBJ2-1; TRBD2 matches at 9 bases. This CDR3 spans 15 amino acids. CDR1 DFQATT and CDR2 SNEGSKA come from the germline V gene (reference sequence). After removal of 5 bases from V and 2 bases from J, the junction contained 7 bases not matched to a gene. The CDR3 is CSASTTSGPYNEQFF. The CDR3 DNA follows: TGCAGTGCTTCCACGACTAGCGGCCCCTACAATGAGCAGTTCTTC.

This clonotype showed up just a few times. V is TRBV20-1 and J is TRBJ2-5; possibly TRBD1 for D (5 bases). The CDR3 extends over 12 amino acids. Germline V CDR1 and CDR2: DFQATT, SNEGSKA (reference sequence). The V gene lost 1 base and the J gene lost 5 bases, with 8 bases spanning the gap. The CDR3 spells CSARGGVETQYF. The CDR3 DNA reads TGCAGTGCTAGAGGGGGCGTGGAGACCCAGTACTTC.

V is TRBV5-1 and J is TRBJ2-7; 10 nucleotides agree with TRBD2. This CDR3 is 16 amino acids long. Germline V CDR1 and CDR2: SGHRS, YFSETQ. V trimming: 1 base; J trimming: 5 bases; junction bases outside the gene matches: 9. The CDR3 is CASSLRLGTSADEQYF. The CDR3 DNA reads as TGCGCCAGCAGCTTGAGGTTGGGGACTAGCGCTGACGAGCAGTACTTC.

The chain links TRBV5-1 to TRBJ2-3; TRBD2 matches 8 bases. The CDR3 extends over 15 amino acids. From germline, CDR1 is SGHRS and CDR2 YFSETQ. Trimming cost V 6 bases and J 0 bases; bases outside gene matches: 6. CDR3 amino acids: CASTIAGPSTDTQYF. The CDR3 DNA sequence: TGCGCCAGCACCATAGCGGGACCTAGCACAGATACGCAGTATTTT.

The sample holds many counts of this clonotype. This chain joins TRBV10-3 and TRBJ2-1, with D unclear. The V gene's germline CDR1 is ENHRY and CDR2 SYGVKD. V lost 6 bases and J 5 bases, leaving 8 bases between the germline ends. The CDR3 consists of 12 residues. The CDR3 bases are TGTGCCATCAGCGAAAGAGACAATGAGCAGTTCTTC. Protein: CAISERDNEQFF.

This clonotype has more than one count but fewer than ten. The chain joins TRBV12-3 or TRBV12-4 to TRBJ1-5, with unresolved D. Trimming removed 3 bases at V and 0 bases at J, with 9 bases between. This CDR3 comprises 15 residues. The CDR3 DNA follows: TGTGCCAGCAGTTTTACGACTTATAGCAATCAGCCCCAGCATTTT. Residues: CASSFTTYSNQPQHF.